A single sample gave rise to the 18 T cell receptor beta chains below, sequenced in a study of cytomegalovirus exposure and HLA in healthy donors. It was with 60 Vbeta and 13 Jbeta primers that the PCR ran. Only in-frame clones appear in the TCRdb table, and some are missing; sequencing was by immunoSEQ multiplex PCR. This table holds 150,000 to 200,000 clones, roughly 86% found once. What was sequenced was PBMCs. These receptors all stem from a girl aged 5 to 17 in good health and CMV-seropositive.

V gene TRBV18 combines with J gene TRBJ2-3; 14 positions match TRBD2. Germline CDR1 is KGHSH and CDR2 is LQKENI. V was pared by 3 bases and J by 10 bases, with 9 bases of the junction left unmatched. The CDR3 contains 16 residues. The CDR3 sequence is CASSPAMGTSGGAQYF. Written as DNA, the CDR3 is TGTGCCAGCTCACCTGCGATGGGGACTAGCGGGGGCGCGCAGTATTTT.

The chain joins TRBV19 to TRBJ2-7, with 8 bases lining up with TRBD1. J was trimmed by 7 bases and V by 5 bases; bases with no gene match: 13. The CDR3 has 15 amino acids. Germline values: CDR1 LNHDA, CDR2 SQIVND (reference sequence). This CDR3 reads CASSPVGQGAKEQYF. The CDR3 DNA reads as TGTGCCAGTAGTCCAGTAGGGCAGGGGGCGAAAGAGCAGTACTTC.

This sequence joins TRBV19 and TRBJ2-3; TRBD2 might be the D (6 bases). The CDR3 spans 15 residues. In germline, CDR1 is LNHDA, CDR2 SQIVND (reference sequence). The germline V and J ends were trimmed by 5 bases and 4 bases, with 16 bases remaining between them. CDR3 DNA: TGTGCCAGTAGTTCGATGCGGGATGCGGCAGATACGCAGTATTTT. Translation: CASSSMRDAADTQYF. Together with reference TRBV19 and TRBJ2-3, the CDR3 gives the full variable domain: DGGITQSPKYLFRKEGQNVTLSCEQNLNHDAMYWYRQDPGQGLRLIYYSQIVNDFQKGDIAEGYSVSREKKESFPLTVTSAQKNPTAFYLCASSSMRDAADTQYFGPGTRLTVL.

The chain recombines TRBV7-2 with TRBJ2-3; TRBD2 might be the D (6 bases). V was pared by 2 bases and J by 7 bases, with 13 bases between. CDR3 length equals 14 residues. Per the germline V gene, CDR1 is SGHTA and CDR2 is FQGNSA. The CDR3 nucleotides read TGTGCCAGCAGCTTATCCGGGACTTCCTATACGCAGTATTTT. Translation gives CASSLSGTSYTQYF.

V usage is TRBV5-5 and J usage is TRBJ2-7; TRBD2 might be the D (7 bases). The CDR3 sequence is 15 residues long. In germline, CDR1 is SGHKS, CDR2 YYEKEE (reference sequence). V lost 1 base and J lost 5, with 16 bases in between. This CDR3 reads CASSLRGALMDEQYF. The CDR3 DNA sequence: TGTGCCAGCAGCTTGCGGGGGGCGCTTATGGACGAGCAGTACTTC. Full variable domain (outside the CDR3, taken from reference TRBV5-5 and TRBJ2-7): DAGVTQSPTHLIKTRGQQVTLRCSPISGHKSVSWYQQVLGQGPQFIFQYYEKEERGRGNFPDRFSARQFPNYSSELNVNALLLGDSALYLCASSLRGALMDEQYFGPGTRLTVT.

The chain recombines TRBV30 with TRBJ1-4; TRBD1 matches at 8 bases. Per the germline V gene, CDR1 is GTSNPN and CDR2 is SVGIG (reference sequence). J gave up 8 bases and V 4 bases, and 6 bases lay outside the gene matches. The CDR3 contains 13 residues. The CDR3, as DNA: TGTGCCTGGACTCTGGACAGGGACGAAAAACTGTTTTTT. Protein sequence: CAWTLDRDEKLFF.

V gene TRBV4-1 combines with J gene TRBJ2-7; tentative D call: TRBD1 (5 bases). Germline assignment: CDR1 MGHRA and CDR2 YSYEKL. V lost 0 bases and J lost 0, with 9 bases in between. The CDR3 has 15 residues. The CDR3 bases are TGCGCCAGCAGCCAAGAGCAGGGTCCCTCCTACGAGCAGTACTTC. Its translation: CASSQEQGPSYEQYF.

This sequence joins TRBV5-1 and TRBJ2-3; 7 nucleotides match TRBD2. CDR1 and CDR2 (germline): SGHRS, YFSETQ. Unmatched junction bases numbered 8, after V lost 4 bases and J lost 0 bases. This CDR3 has 16 amino acids. The CDR3 region is CASSPLAIGSTDTQYF. DNA for the CDR3: TGCGCCAGCAGCCCACTAGCGATCGGTAGCACAGATACGCAGTATTTT.

The rearrangement links TRBV6-6 to TRBJ2-5; TRBD2 is a possible D gene (5 bases). Trimming took off 2 bases at V and 2 bases at J, with 9 bases between the two ends. The CDR3 length is 14 residues. Germline V CDR1 and CDR2: MNHNY, SVGAGI (reference sequence). CDR3 sequence reads: CASSYKREQETQYF. In nucleotides, the CDR3 is TGTGCCAGCAGTTACAAGAGGGAACAAGAGACCCAGTACTTC.

In nucleotides, the CDR3 is TGCGCCAGCAGCCTCGTGACAGGGGGGGGAATGAACACTGAAGCTTTCTTT. It translates to CASSLVTGGGMNTEAFF. V is TRBV5-1 and J is TRBJ1-1; 9 nucleotides agree with TRBD1. Germline V lookup: CDR1 SGHRS, CDR2 YFSETQ. The V and J ends lost 4 bases and 0 bases, in that order; junction bases with no gene match: 10. The CDR3 extends over 17 amino acids.

The J gene is TRBJ1-1, the V gene TRBV4-1, with a tentative D call TRBD1 (5 bases). Trimming took off 1 base at V and 3 bases at J, with 18 bases between the two ends. Germline V gene sequence: CDR1 MGHRA, CDR2 YSYEKL. CDR3 length: 17 amino acids. The chain's CDR3 is CASSQVAEGEWYTEAFF. CDR3 bases: TGCGCCAGCAGCCAAGTCGCAGAAGGGGAATGGTACACTGAAGCTTTCTTT.

This clone was counted between two and nine times. This chain joins TRBV10-1 and TRBJ2-7; 9 bases align to TRBD1. In germline, CDR1 is WNHNN, CDR2 SYGVQD (reference sequence). This CDR3 has 14 residues. Losses at the gene ends were 4 bases for V and 2 bases for J; bases not matched to a gene: 3. The CDR3: CASSAGQGPYEQYF. CDR3 coding DNA: TGCGCCAGCAGTGCGGGACAGGGACCCTACGAGCAGTACTTC.

The V and J genes are TRBV15 and TRBJ2-5; D is possibly TRBD1 (6 bases). There are 13 residues in the CDR3. Germline CDR1 is LNHNV and CDR2 is YYDKDF (reference sequence). V lost 5 bases and J 2 bases, leaving 9 bases between the germline ends. The CDR3 DNA follows: TGTGCCACCAGCGGGCAGGGGCAAGAGACCCAGTACTTC. Residues: CATSGQGQETQYF.

This clone has just a few counts. The chain couples TRBV5-4 to TRBJ2-2; weak D call: TRBD2 (6 bases). The CDR3 length is 15 residues. CDR1 and CDR2 (germline): SGHNT, YYREEE (reference sequence). The V end was cut by 5 bases, the J end by 3 bases, with 14 bases between. DNA of the CDR3: TGTGCCAGCAGGAACGGGGGAAGGGACACCGGGGAGCTGTTTTTT. This gives the protein CASRNGGRDTGELFF.

The chain employs TRBV6-6 and TRBJ2-7; a weak D match, TRBD1 (6 bases). Germline V gives CDR1 MNHNY, CDR2 SVGAGI (reference sequence). Trimming removed 6 bases from V and 6 bases from J, with 18 bases in between. The CDR3 is 14 amino acids. In nucleotides, the CDR3 is TGTGCCAGCAGACGATACAGGGAAGGGGGCGAGCAGTACTTC. Translated, it gives CASRRYREGGEQYF.

V is TRBV6-6 and J is TRBJ2-5; D may be TRBD2 (6 bases). Per germline, CDR1 MNHNY and CDR2 SVGAGI (reference sequence). Trimming took 6 bases from V and 4 from J, leaving 15 bases between them. This CDR3 has 14 residues. CDR3: CASRGSAEGETQYF. Written as DNA, the CDR3 is TGTGCCAGCAGGGGGTCAGCGGAGGGAGAGACCCAGTACTTC.

V and J are TRBV5-1 and TRBJ1-2; D is unresolved. CDR1 SGHRS and CDR2 YFSETQ come from the germline V gene. The CDR3 contains 15 residues. The germline V and J ends were trimmed by 3 bases and 4 bases, with 16 bases remaining between them. The CDR3 DNA reads TGCGCCAGCAGCTCGGAGGCGACCGGTGGCTATGGCTACACCTTC. Translated, it gives CASSSEATGGYGYTF.

This clone came up once. This chain uses TRBV5-1 with TRBJ2-1, with TRBD1 as a possible D gene (5 bases). Germline CDR1 is SGHRS and CDR2 is YFSETQ. V gave up 0 bases and J gave up 5 bases, with 12 bases separating them. The CDR3 runs 15 residues. CDR3 sequence: CASSLGQGRHNEQFF. DNA for the CDR3: TGCGCCAGCAGCTTGGGCCAGGGTCGGCACAATGAGCAGTTCTTC.